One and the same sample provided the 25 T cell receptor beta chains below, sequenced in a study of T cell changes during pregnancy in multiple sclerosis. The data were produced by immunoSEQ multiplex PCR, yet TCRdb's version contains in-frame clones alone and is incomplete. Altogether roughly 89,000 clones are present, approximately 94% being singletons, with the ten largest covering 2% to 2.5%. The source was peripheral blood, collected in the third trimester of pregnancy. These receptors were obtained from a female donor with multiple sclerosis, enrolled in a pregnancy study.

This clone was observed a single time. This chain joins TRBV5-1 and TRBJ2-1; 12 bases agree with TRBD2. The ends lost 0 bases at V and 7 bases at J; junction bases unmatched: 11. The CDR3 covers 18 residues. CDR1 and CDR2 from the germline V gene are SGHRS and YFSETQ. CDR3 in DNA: TGCGCCAGCAGCTTGGGGCTAGCGGGAGGGTTTCAGATGAATGAGCAGTTCTTC. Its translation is CASSLGLAGGFQMNEQFF. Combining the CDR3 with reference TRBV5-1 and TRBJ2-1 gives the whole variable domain KAGVTQTPRYLIKTRGQQVTLSCSPISGHRSVSWYQQTPGQGLQFLFEYFSETQRNKGNFPGRFSGRQFSNSRSEMNVSTLELGDSALYLCASSLGLAGGFQMNEQFFGPGTRLTVL.

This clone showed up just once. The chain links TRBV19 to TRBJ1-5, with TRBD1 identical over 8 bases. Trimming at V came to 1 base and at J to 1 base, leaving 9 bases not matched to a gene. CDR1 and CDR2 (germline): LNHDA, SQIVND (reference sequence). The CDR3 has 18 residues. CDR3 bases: TGTGCCAGTAGTATAGCCCCCGGGACAGGAGGCAGCAATCAGCCCCAGCATTTT. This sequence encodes CASSIAPGTGGSNQPQHF.

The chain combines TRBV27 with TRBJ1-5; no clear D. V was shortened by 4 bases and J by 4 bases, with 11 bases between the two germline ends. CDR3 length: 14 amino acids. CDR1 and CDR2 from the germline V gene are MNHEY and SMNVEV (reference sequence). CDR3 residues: CASSYNSPNQPQHF. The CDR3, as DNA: TGTGCCAGCAGTTATAACAGCCCAAATCAGCCCCAGCATTTT.

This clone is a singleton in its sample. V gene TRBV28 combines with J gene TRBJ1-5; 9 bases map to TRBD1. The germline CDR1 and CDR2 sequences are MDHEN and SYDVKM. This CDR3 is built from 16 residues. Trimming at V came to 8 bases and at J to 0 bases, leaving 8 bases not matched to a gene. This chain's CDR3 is CASSGQGKGSNQPQHF. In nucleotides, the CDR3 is TGTGCCAGCTCAGGACAGGGGAAGGGTAGCAATCAGCCCCAGCATTTT.

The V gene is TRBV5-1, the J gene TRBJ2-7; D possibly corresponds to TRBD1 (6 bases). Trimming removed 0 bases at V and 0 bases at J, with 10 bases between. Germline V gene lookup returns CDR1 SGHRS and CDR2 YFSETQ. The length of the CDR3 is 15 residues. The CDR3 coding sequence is TGCGCCAGCAGCTTGGACAGGGCCTTCTCCTACGAGCAGTACTTC. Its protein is CASSLDRAFSYEQYF.

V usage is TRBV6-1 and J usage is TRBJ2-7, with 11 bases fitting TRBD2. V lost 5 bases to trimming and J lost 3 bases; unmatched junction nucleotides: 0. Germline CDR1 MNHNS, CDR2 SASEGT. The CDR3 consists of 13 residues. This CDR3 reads CASSLAGGYEQYF. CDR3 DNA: TGTGCCAGCAGTCTAGCGGGGGGCTACGAGCAGTACTTC.

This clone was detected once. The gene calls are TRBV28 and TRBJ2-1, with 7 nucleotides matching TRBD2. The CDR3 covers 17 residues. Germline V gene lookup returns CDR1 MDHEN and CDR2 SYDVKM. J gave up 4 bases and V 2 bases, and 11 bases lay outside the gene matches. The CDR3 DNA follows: TGTGCCAGCAGTTTAATTGGACTAGACCTACAATACAATGAGCAGTTCTTC. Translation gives CASSLIGLDLQYNEQFF.

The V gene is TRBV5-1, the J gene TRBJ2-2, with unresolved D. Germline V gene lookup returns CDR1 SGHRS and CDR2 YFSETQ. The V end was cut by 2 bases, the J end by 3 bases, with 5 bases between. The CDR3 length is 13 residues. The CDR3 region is CASSFRDTGELFF. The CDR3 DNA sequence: TGCGCCAGCAGCTTTCGGGACACCGGGGAGCTGTTTTTT. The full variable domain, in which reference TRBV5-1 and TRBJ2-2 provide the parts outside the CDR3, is KAGVTQTPRYLIKTRGQQVTLSCSPISGHRSVSWYQQTPGQGLQFLFEYFSETQRNKGNFPGRFSGRQFSNSRSEMNVSTLELGDSALYLCASSFRDTGELFFGEGSRLTVL.

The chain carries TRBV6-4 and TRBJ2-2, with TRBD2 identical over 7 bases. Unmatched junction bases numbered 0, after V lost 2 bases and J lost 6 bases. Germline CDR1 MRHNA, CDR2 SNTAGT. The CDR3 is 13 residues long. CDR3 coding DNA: TGTGCCAGCAGTGACGGGGGGGCCGGGGAGCTGTTTTTT. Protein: CASSDGGAGELFF.

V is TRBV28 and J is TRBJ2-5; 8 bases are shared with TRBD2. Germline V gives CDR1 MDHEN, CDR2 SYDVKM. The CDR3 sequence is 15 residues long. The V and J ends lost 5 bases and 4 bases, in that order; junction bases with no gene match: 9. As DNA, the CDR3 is TGTGCCAGCAGTCCAGGACTAGCTGCCGGAGAGACCCAGTACTTC. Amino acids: CASSPGLAAGETQYF.

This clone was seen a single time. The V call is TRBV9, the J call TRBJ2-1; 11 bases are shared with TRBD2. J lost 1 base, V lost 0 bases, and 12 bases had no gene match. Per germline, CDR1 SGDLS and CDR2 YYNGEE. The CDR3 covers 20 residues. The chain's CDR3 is CASSVDWRLAGGRSYNEQFF. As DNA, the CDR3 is TGTGCCAGCAGCGTAGATTGGAGGCTAGCGGGAGGAAGGTCCTACAATGAGCAGTTCTTC.

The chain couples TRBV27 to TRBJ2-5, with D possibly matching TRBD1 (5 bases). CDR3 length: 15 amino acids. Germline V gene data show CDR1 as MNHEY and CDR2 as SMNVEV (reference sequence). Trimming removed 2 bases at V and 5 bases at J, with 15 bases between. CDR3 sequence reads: CASSLPGKGLETQYF. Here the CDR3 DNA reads TGTGCCAGCAGTTTACCAGGGAAAGGATTGGAGACCCAGTACTTC.

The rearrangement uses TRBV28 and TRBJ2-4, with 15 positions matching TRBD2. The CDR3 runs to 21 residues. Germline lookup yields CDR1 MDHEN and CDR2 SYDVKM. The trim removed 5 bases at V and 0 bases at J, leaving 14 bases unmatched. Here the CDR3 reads CASSPKLPGLAGGRAKNIQYF. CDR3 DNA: TGTGCCAGCAGTCCCAAGTTACCGGGACTAGCGGGAGGCAGAGCCAAAAACATTCAGTACTTC.

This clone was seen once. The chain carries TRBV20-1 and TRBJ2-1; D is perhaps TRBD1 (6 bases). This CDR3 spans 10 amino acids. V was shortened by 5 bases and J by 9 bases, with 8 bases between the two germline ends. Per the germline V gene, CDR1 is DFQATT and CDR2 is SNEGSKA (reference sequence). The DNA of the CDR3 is TGCAGTGCTCCCAGGGGTGAGCAGTTCTTC. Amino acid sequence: CSAPRGEQFF.

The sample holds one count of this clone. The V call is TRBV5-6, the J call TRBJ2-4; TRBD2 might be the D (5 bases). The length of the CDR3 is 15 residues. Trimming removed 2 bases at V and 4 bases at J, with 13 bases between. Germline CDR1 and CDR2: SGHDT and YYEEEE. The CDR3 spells CASSLLLSGKNIQYF. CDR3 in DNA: TGTGCCAGCAGCTTACTTTTGAGCGGTAAAAACATTCAGTACTTC. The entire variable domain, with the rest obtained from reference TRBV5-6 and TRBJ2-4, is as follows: DAGVTQSPTHLIKTRGQQVTLRCSPKSGHDTVSWYQQALGQGPQFIFQYYEEEERQRGNFPDRFSGHQFPNYSSELNVNALLLGDSALYLCASSLLLSGKNIQYFGAGTRLSVL.

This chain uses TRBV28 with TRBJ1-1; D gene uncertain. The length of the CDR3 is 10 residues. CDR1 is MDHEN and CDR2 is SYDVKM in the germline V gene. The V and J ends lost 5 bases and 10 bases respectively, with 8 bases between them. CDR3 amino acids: CASSPLGAFF. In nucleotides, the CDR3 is TGTGCCAGCAGTCCACTCGGAGCTTTCTTT.

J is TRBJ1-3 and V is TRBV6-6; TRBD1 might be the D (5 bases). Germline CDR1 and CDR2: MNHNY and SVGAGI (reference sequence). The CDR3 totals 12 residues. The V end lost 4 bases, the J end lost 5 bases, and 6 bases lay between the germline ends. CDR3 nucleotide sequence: TGTGCCAGCAGTTTGGACAGAAACACCATATATTTT. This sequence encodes CASSLDRNTIYF.

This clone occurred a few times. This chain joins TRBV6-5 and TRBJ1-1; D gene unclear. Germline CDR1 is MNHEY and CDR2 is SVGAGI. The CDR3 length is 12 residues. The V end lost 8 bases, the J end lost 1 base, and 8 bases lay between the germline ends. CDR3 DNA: TGTGCCAGCGGTCCGGGGAACACTGAAGCTTTCTTT. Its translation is CASGPGNTEAFF.

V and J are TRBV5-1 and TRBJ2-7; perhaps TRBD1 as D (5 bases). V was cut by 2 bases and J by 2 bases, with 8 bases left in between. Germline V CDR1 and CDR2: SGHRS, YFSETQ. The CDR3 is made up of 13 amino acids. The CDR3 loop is CASSFGHTYEQYF. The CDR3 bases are TGCGCCAGCAGCTTCGGACATACCTACGAGCAGTACTTC.

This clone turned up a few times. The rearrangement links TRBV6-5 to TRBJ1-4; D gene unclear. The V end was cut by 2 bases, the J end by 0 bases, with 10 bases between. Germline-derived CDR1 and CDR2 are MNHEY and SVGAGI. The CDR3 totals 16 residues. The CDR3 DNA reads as TGTGCCAGCAGTTACACGCTCGGAGCAACTAATGAAAAACTGTTTTTT. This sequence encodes CASSYTLGATNEKLFF.

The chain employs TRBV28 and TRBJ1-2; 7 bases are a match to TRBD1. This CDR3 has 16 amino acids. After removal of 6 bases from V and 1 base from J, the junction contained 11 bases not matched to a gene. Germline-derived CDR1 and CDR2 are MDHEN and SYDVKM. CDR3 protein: CASSPTNRGINYGYTF. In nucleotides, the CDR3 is TGTGCCAGCAGCCCTACCAACAGGGGAATTAACTATGGCTACACCTTC.

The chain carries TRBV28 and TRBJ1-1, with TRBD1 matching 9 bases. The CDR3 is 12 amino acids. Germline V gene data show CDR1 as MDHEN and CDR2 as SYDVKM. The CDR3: CAGGQGLGEAFF. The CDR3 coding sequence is TGTGCGGGGGGACAGGGTCTGGGTGAAGCTTTCTTT.

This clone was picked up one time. The DNA of the CDR3 is TGCGCCAGCAGCCAGTGGGGAGGAGTGGACACCGGGGAGCTGTTTTTT. Its protein is CASSQWGGVDTGELFF. The chain has TRBV4-3 and TRBJ2-2, with D tentatively TRBD2 (6 bases). The CDR3 loop spans 16 amino acids. The germline V and J ends were trimmed by 3 bases and 3 bases, with 14 bases remaining between them. Germline-derived CDR1 and CDR2 are LGHNA and YSLEER.

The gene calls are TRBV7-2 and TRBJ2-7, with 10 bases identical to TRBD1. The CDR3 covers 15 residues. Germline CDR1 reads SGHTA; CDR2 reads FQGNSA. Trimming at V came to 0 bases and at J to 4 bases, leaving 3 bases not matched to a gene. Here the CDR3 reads CASSLATGGPYEQYF. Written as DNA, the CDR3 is TGTGCCAGCAGCTTAGCGACAGGGGGCCCGTACGAGCAGTACTTC. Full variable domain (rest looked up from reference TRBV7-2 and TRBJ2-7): GAGVSQSPSNKVTEKGKDVELRCDPISGHTALYWYRQSLGQGLEFLIYFQGNSAPDKSGLPSDRFSAERTGGSVSTLTIQRTQQEDSAVYLCASSLATGGPYEQYFGPGTRLTVT.

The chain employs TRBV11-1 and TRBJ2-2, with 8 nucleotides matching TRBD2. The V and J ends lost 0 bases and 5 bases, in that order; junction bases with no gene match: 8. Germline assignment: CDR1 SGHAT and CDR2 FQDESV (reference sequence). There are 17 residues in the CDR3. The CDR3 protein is CASSLAGSGRGTGELFF. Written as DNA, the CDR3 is TGTGCCAGCAGCTTAGCGGGCAGCGGGAGAGGGACCGGGGAGCTGTTTTTT.